The 15 T cell receptor beta chains presented below share a single source sample, sequenced in a study of breast tumors, draining lymph nodes, adjacent tissues. TCRdb itself ran the multiplex PCR reads through MiXCR, one entry per CDR3 protein. The table includes 140,000 to 150,000 distinct CDR3 sequences, around a third detected once. Axillary draining lymph nodes of breast cancer patients supplied the node samples. The sequenced material came from axillary lymph node tissue. The receptor source for this set is a female donor with breast cancer. Some clones in this sample may be carry-over from other donors' samples.

This clonotype has at least ten counts. The chain has TRBV19 and TRBJ2-2, with a tentative D call TRBD1 (5 bases). CDR3 length: 15 amino acids. Germline values: CDR1 LNHDA, CDR2 SQIVND (reference sequence). The V end lost 3 bases, the J end lost 6 bases, and 14 bases lay between the germline ends. The CDR3 DNA sequence: TGTGCCAGTAGTATTTCGCGCCAGGGTCCCGGGGAGCTGTTTTTT. Protein product: CASSISRQGPGELFF.

This clonotype appeared a few times. A read error may explain this, as a much larger clone is one base away. The chain is built from TRBV6-1 and TRBJ1-5, with D uncertain. Germline values: CDR1 MNHNS, CDR2 SASEGT. The CDR3 spans 11 residues. The V end was cut by 5 bases, the J end by 4 bases, with 3 bases between. CDR3 sequence (DNA): TGTGCCAGCAGTCGAAATCAGCCCCAGCATTTT. Protein: CASSRNQPQHF.

Of note for this clonotype: The CDR3 does not end in the conserved phenylalanine or tryptophan, so this is likely a read error. The DNA is omitted, as the CDR3 cannot be located on it reliably, and the CDR3 follows TCRdb's listing. This sequence joins TRBV4-1 and TRBJ2-6. Germline CDR1 reads MGHRA; CDR2 reads YSYEKL. Inclusive of both ends, the CDR3 amounts to 10 amino acids. The CDR3 here is CASSQDMRNV.

A remark on this clonotype: A clone one base away is much larger, so this may be a read error. The chain carries TRBV7-4 and TRBJ2-7, with 14 bases identical to TRBD2. V was clipped by 6 bases and J by 3 bases; unmatched bases: 16. Germline V CDR1 and CDR2: SGHVT, SQSDAQ. The CDR3 is 19 amino acids. CDR3 amino acids: CASSPLRLAGGRPHYEQYF. In DNA form, the CDR3 reads TGTGCCAGCAGTCCCTTACGACTAGCGGGGGGGCGACCTCACTACGAGCAGTACTTC.

Many counts were recorded for this clonotype. This chain joins TRBV20-1 and TRBJ2-6; D is undetermined. This CDR3 has 15 residues. The ends were cut back, 7 bases at V and 0 bases at J, with 13 bases in the middle. Germline CDR1 is DFQATT and CDR2 is SNEGSKA (reference sequence). Written as DNA, the CDR3 is TGCAGTGTTTCTTTCAGAGACTCTGGGGCCAACGTCCTGACTTTC. As protein: CSVSFRDSGANVLTF.

This clonotype was seen at least ten times. J is TRBJ2-2 and V is TRBV7-6, with TRBD2 as a possible D gene (7 bases). This CDR3 contains 15 residues. V shed 5 bases and J shed 7 bases, with 17 bases lying between them. Germline V CDR1 and CDR2: SGHVS, FNYEAQ. This CDR3 is CASSPTLGGVGELFF. The DNA for the CDR3 is TGTGCCAGCAGCCCAACCCTAGGGGGGGTCGGGGAGCTGTTTTTT.

V gene TRBV2 combines with J gene TRBJ2-3; TRBD2 might be the D (6 bases). The CDR3 has 15 amino acids. Germline V gene data show CDR1 as SNHLY and CDR2 as FYNNEI. With 6 bases removed from V and 11 bases from J, the gap between germline ends came to 24 bases. This CDR3 is CASSDRGISYNEQYF. CDR3 coding DNA: TGTGCCAGCAGCGACCGCGGGATATCCTACAATGAGCAGTATTTT.

This clonotype was picked up many times. The rearrangement links TRBV29-1 to TRBJ1-3; D gene ambiguous. The ends were cut back, 2 bases at V and 7 bases at J, with 9 bases in the middle. Germline values: CDR1 SQVTM, CDR2 ANQGSEA. This CDR3 has 12 amino acids. The chain's CDR3 is CSVESGFNTIYF. CDR3 bases: TGCAGCGTTGAATCGGGGTTCAACACCATATATTTT.

The sample holds many counts of this clonotype. The chain joins TRBV7-8 to TRBJ1-3; D not resolved. Germline-derived CDR1 and CDR2 are SGHVS and FQNEAQ. The CDR3 contains 15 residues. Trimming took 5 bases from V and 0 from J, leaving 11 bases between them. This CDR3 reads CASSTRTVSGNTIYF. CDR3 DNA sequence: TGTGCCAGCAGCACTCGGACGGTCTCTGGAAACACCATATATTTT.

This clonotype was counted ten times or more. A much larger clone lies one base from this, so it may be a read error. The chain links TRBV11-2 to TRBJ1-2; TRBD1 is a possible D gene (5 bases). The germline V gene has CDR1 SGHAT and CDR2 FQNNGV. The CDR3 has 11 residues. CDR3 sequence (DNA): TGTGCCGCGGGGCAGGAATATGGCTCCACCTTC. Protein product: CAAGQEYGSTF.

V gene TRBV5-5 combines with J gene TRBJ2-5, with 9 bases lining up with TRBD1. V lost 4 bases, J lost 5 bases, and 6 bases stayed unmatched. This CDR3 comprises 14 residues. Germline V gives CDR1 SGHKS, CDR2 YYEKEE (reference sequence). CDR3 loop: CASSGDRAGETQYF. In nucleotides, the CDR3 is TGTGCCAGCAGCGGGGACAGGGCTGGGGAGACCCAGTACTTC. Full variable domain (missing parts from reference TRBV5-5 and TRBJ2-5): DAGVTQSPTHLIKTRGQQVTLRCSPISGHKSVSWYQQVLGQGPQFIFQYYEKEERGRGNFPDRFSARQFPNYSSELNVNALLLGDSALYLCASSGDRAGETQYFGPGTRLLVL.

This clonotype has at least ten counts. V and J are TRBV19 and TRBJ2-3; 7 bases match TRBD1. Germline V gives CDR1 LNHDA, CDR2 SQIVND (reference sequence). CDR3 size: 15 residues. V trimming: 4 bases; J trimming: 5 bases; junction bases outside the gene matches: 9. CDR3 sequence (DNA): TGTGCCAGTAGTACCCTACTCCAGGGGGAAGATACGCAGTATTTT. It specifies CASSTLLQGEDTQYF. Full variable domain (outside the CDR3, taken from reference TRBV19 and TRBJ2-3): DGGITQSPKYLFRKEGQNVTLSCEQNLNHDAMYWYRQDPGQGLRLIYYSQIVNDFQKGDIAEGYSVSREKKESFPLTVTSAQKNPTAFYLCASSTLLQGEDTQYFGPGTRLTVL.

This clonotype was detected many times. An end of the junction does not agree with germline; a read error may underlie this. This sequence joins TRBV9 and TRBJ2-5; TRBD1 matches 8 bases. CDR3 length equals 14 residues. Germline-derived CDR1 and CDR2 are SGDLS and YYNGEE. The CDR3 DNA sequence: TGTGCCAGCAGCGTCGGACAGGGTCGGGAGACCCAGTCCTTC. It encodes CASSVGQGRETQSF.

Regarding this clonotype: At one end, the junction sequence differs from germline, possibly due to a read error. This chain joins TRBV7-2 and TRBJ2-2; tentatively, D is TRBD1 or TRBD2 (6 bases each). CDR1 is SGHTA and CDR2 is FQGNSA in the germline V gene. CDR3 length: 16 residues. CDR3 in DNA: TGTGCCAGTAGCTTAGTACCCGAGGGGGGAACCGGGGAGCTGTTTTTT. This sequence encodes CASSLVPEGGTGELFF.

This clonotype was seen a few times. The gene calls are TRBV3-1 and TRBJ1-1; D is perhaps TRBD1 (6 bases). This CDR3 has 12 residues. V was trimmed by 6 bases and J by 10 bases, leaving 15 bases between them. Germline V gene data show CDR1 as LGHDT and CDR2 as YNNKEL (reference sequence). The CDR3 spells CASRRQVSRAFF. The DNA for the CDR3 is TGTGCCAGCAGGCGACAGGTAAGTAGAGCTTTCTTT.